The 2 T cell receptor beta chains listed next were all sequenced from one sample in a study of regulatory T cells in long-lasting Graves disease. Arm-PCR of CDR3 regions with iRepertoire HTBI primers generated TCR beta libraries. MiXCR was run by TCRdb on the multiplex PCR reads, yielding one entry per CDR3 protein. The sample has about 200,000 distinct CDR3 sequences, around 16% seen once. Time point: newly diagnosed GD, antithyroid drugs for less than 3 months. PBMCs were the source of the RNA used for TCR sequencing. The material was peripheral blood mononuclear cells (PBMCs), obtained at new diagnosis, from a patient treated with antithyroid drugs. Receptors were obtained from a female donor with Graves disease.

This clonotype was recorded a few times. This chain joins TRBV7-9 and TRBJ2-7; 11 bases match TRBD2. Germline CDR1 and CDR2: SEHNR and FQNEAQ (reference sequence). This CDR3 is 17 amino acids long. V gave up 0 bases and J gave up 1 base; unmatched junction bases: 5. CDR3 DNA: TGTGCCAGCAGCTTAGCCACCGGGACTAGCGGTTCCTACGAGCAGTACTTC. Protein sequence: CASSLATGTSGSYEQYF.

This clonotype has ten or more counts. V and J are TRBV2 and TRBJ1-4; the D gene is possibly TRBD1 (6 bases). This CDR3 is 15 amino acids long. V was pared by 3 bases and J by 3 bases, with 11 bases between. Germline CDR1 and CDR2: SNHLY and FYNNEI. CDR3 in DNA: TGTGCCAGCAGTGAGGACCAGGGGTCTAATGAAAAACTGTTTTTT. Translated, it gives CASSEDQGSNEKLFF. Combining the CDR3 with reference TRBV2 and TRBJ1-4 gives the whole variable domain EPEVTQTPSHQVTQMGQEVILRCVPISNHLYFYWYRQILGQKVEFLVSFYNNEISEKSEIFDDQFSVERPDGSNFTLKIRSTKLEDSAMYFCASSEDQGSNEKLFFGSGTQLSVL.